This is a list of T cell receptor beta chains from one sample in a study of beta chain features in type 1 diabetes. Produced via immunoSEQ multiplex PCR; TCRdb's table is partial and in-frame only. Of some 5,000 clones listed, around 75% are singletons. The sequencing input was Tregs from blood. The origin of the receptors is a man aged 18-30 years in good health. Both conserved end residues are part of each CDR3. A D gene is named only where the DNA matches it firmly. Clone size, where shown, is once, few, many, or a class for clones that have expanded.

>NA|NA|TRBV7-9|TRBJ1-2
CASSNTGSGLVYSYTF
TGTGCCAGCAGCAATACCGGGAGCGGACTCGTCTATAGCTACACCTTC
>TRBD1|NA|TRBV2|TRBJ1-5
CASTRTGRQPQHF
TGTGCCAGCACCAGGACAGGGCGGCAGCCCCAGCATTTT
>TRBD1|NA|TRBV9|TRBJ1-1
CASSPQLGGTVGTEAFF
TGTGCCAGCAGCCCGCAATTAGGGGGGACAGTTGGGACTGAAGCTTTCTTT
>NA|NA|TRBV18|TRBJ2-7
CASSPDRTYEQYF
TGTGCCAGCTCACCAGACAGGACCTACGAGCAGTACTTC
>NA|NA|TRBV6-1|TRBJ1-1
CATERRGRTEAFF
TGTGCCACGGAACGAAGGGGAAGAACTGAAGCTTTCTTT
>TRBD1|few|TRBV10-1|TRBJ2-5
CASSLTGEETQYF
TGCGCCAGCAGCCTCACAGGGGAAGAGACCCAGTACTTC
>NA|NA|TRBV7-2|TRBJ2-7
CASSFLGSSYEQYF
TGTGCCAGCAGCTTCCTAGGGAGCTCCTACGAGCAGTACTTC
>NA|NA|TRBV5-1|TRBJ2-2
CASRTNPTTGELFF
TGCGCCAGCAGGACAAACCCCACCACCGGGGAGCTGTTTTTT
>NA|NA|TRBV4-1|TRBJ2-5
CASSQTGTYQETQYF
TGCGCCAGCAGCCAAACCGGGACATACCAAGAGACCCAGTACTTC
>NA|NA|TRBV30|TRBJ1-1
CAWQPTWGVLNTEAFF
TGTGCCTGGCAACCCACCTGGGGGGTCCTGAACACTGAAGCTTTCTTT
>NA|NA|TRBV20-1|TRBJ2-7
CSASVADGEYF
TGCAGTGCTAGTGTGGCAGACGGGGAGTACTTC
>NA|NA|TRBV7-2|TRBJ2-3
CASGVAPSTDTQYF
TGTGCCAGCGGTGTGGCCCCCAGCACAGATACGCAGTATTTT
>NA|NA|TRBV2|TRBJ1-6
CASSEAGSGDNSPLHF
TGTGCCAGCAGTGAAGCGGGGTCAGGGGATAATTCACCCCTCCACTTT
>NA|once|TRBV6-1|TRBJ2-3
CASSDPGGTDTQYF
TGTGCCAGCAGTGATCCAGGGGGCACAGATACGCAGTATTTT
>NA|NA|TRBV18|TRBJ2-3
CASSPVIQGLADTQYF
TGTGCCAGCTCACCAGTAATCCAGGGATTAGCAGATACGCAGTATTTT
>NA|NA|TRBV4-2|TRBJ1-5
CASSQETGHQPQHF
TGTGCCAGCAGCCAAGAAACAGGGCATCAGCCCCAGCATTTT
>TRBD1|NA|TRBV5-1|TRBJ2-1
CASSLIPGQSSYNEQFF
TGCGCCAGCAGCTTGATACCGGGACAGAGCTCCTACAATGAGCAGTTCTTC